Listed here are 9 T cell receptor beta chains from one sample, sequenced in a study of blood T cell repertoires in COVID-19. The protocol was immunoSEQ multiplex PCR, while the TCRdb copy is restricted to in-frame clones and leaves out a portion. In the table there are about 160,000 clones, 70% to 90% of which are singletons. The specimen was peripheral blood. Receptor source: a woman aged 45-59 years with COVID-19, enrolled during active disease.

The chain joins TRBV10-3 to TRBJ1-5; the D is unclear. The CDR3 contains 12 residues. V dropped 0 bases and J dropped 8 bases, with 5 bases sitting between them. Per germline, CDR1 ENHRY and CDR2 SYGVKD. The CDR3 DNA follows: TGTGCCATCAGTGAGTCCCAGGAGCCCCAGCATTTT. It specifies CAISESQEPQHF.

There are a few counts of this clone. The rearrangement uses TRBV20-1 and TRBJ2-1; D gene unclear. Germline CDR1 and CDR2: DFQATT and SNEGSKA (reference sequence). The CDR3 contains 15 residues. V lost 3 bases and J lost 0, with 12 bases in between. The CDR3 sequence is CSASESLSSYNEQFF. CDR3 DNA sequence: TGCAGTGCTAGTGAATCTCTCAGCTCCTACAATGAGCAGTTCTTC.

The CDR3 sequence is CAIRNAQGYEQFF. The CDR3 nucleotides are TGTGCCATCAGGAACGCACAGGGCTATGAGCAGTTCTTC. V is TRBV10-3 and J is TRBJ2-1; D perhaps matches TRBD1 (6 bases). The CDR3 spans 13 residues. Germline CDR1 reads ENHRY; CDR2 reads SYGVKD. Trimming stripped 6 bases from V and 8 bases from J, with 14 bases between.

The chain links TRBV4-1 to TRBJ1-1; D might be TRBD1 (5 bases). The V gene lost 1 base and the J gene lost 6 bases, with 18 bases spanning the gap. The CDR3 has 16 residues. The germline V gene has CDR1 MGHRA and CDR2 YSYEKL. CDR3 amino acids: CASSQAPSGPLAEAFF. In nucleotides, the CDR3 is TGCGCCAGCAGCCAAGCCCCCTCAGGGCCACTCGCTGAAGCTTTCTTT.

This chain links TRBV10-3 with TRBJ2-5, with TRBD2 identical over 8 bases. The CDR3 sequence is 13 residues long. Unmatched junction bases numbered 8, after V lost 10 bases and J lost 4 bases. CDR1 is ENHRY and CDR2 is SYGVKD in the germline V gene. The CDR3 reads CATGGGQGETQYF. The CDR3 bases are TGTGCCACCGGCGGGGGGCAGGGAGAGACCCAGTACTTC.

V is TRBV27 and J is TRBJ2-7; 9 bases map to TRBD1. The length of the CDR3 is 14 residues. The germline gives CDR1 MNHEY, CDR2 SMNVEV (reference sequence). The J segment lost 3 bases and the V segment lost 4 bases, leaving 4 bases of the junction unmatched. The CDR3 protein is CASSSGQGSYEQYF. The DNA for the CDR3 is TGTGCCAGCAGTTCTGGACAGGGGAGCTACGAGCAGTACTTC.

V and J are TRBV7-2 and TRBJ1-2; possible D gene TRBD1, 5 bases. Looked up from germline, CDR1 is SGHTA and CDR2 is FQGNSA. The CDR3 is 14 amino acids. The V and J ends lost 5 bases and 1 base respectively, with 11 bases between them. The CDR3 DNA follows: TGTGCCAGCAGCGTCGTACAGGTTAACTATGGCTACACCTTC. It specifies CASSVVQVNYGYTF.

This chain links TRBV6-1 with TRBJ2-7, with 11 bases lining up with TRBD1. The germline V gene has CDR1 MNHNS and CDR2 SASEGT. CDR3 length: 16 amino acids. V lost 5 bases, J lost 5 bases, and 11 bases stayed unmatched. The CDR3 region is CASSKGQGANRDEQYF. The CDR3, as DNA: TGTGCCAGCAGTAAAGGACAGGGGGCGAATCGCGACGAGCAGTACTTC.

This clone was detected once. The chain uses TRBV19 and TRBJ2-3; D is undetermined. In germline, CDR1 is LNHDA, CDR2 SQIVND (reference sequence). The CDR3 runs to 15 residues. Trimming left V 5 bases short and J 2 bases short, with 14 bases between. CDR3 nucleotide sequence: TGTGCCAGTAGTGGAACGGGTCAGCTCACAGATACGCAGTATTTT. Translating it yields CASSGTGQLTDTQYF.